This T cell receptor beta chain was captured by sequencing in a study of cytomegalovirus exposure and HLA in healthy donors. Study-wide results and caveats: The study flagged some 170 TCR beta chains as cytomegalovirus-associated. The HLA-A and HLA-B alleles of most subjects were reportedly predicted accurately from TCR beta sequences. TCR beta V segments were, for the most part, productive about 90% or about 30% of the time in an earlier analysis.

The CDR3 is made up of 12 amino acids. V lost 0 bases and J 10 bases, leaving 10 bases between the germline ends. The germline gives CDR1 SGHKS, CDR2 YYEKEE (reference sequence). About this clone itself: The antigen is unknown.

This PCR relied on a set of 60 Vbeta primers and 13 Jbeta primers. This table comes from immunoSEQ multiplex PCR, and its TCRdb copy is limited to in-frame clones, with some not included. The table records under 200,000 clones, roughly 80% of them present only once. The TCR was taken from a man aged 30 to 39 in good health and CMV-seronegative. The chain couples TRBV5-5 to TRBJ1-1; no clear D gene. The sample consisted of PBMCs. DNA for the CDR3: TGTGCCAGCAGCTTGGTCGTCTACTCAGCTTTCTTT. Translated, it gives CASSLVVYSAFF.